This T cell receptor (beta chain) is drawn from a study of control samples from healthy donors and cancer patients (dated by TCRdb to 2020 to 2022). On this clone: Its binding antigen is unknown. Base qualities are not provided; no much larger clone lies one nucleotide away.

The library was produced with the immunoSEQ multiplex PCR assay. TCRdb carries this immuneACCESS record with in-frame sequences only. Its versions omit some clonotypes, under half of them owing to an unresolved V gene in the studies checked, with the rest unexplained. Counted in this sample were 40,000 to 55,000 clones; just over 70% of them appeared once. The leading ten clones occupy approximately 17% of the sample. This receptor was identified in a male donor with melanoma. Sequencing was performed on formalin-fixed, paraffin-embedded tissue.

In nucleotide form, the sequence is TGTGCCAGCATTCTCGCTCAGGGGTATGGCTACACCTTC. It translates as CASILAQGYGYTF. The chain was built from TRBV6-6 and TRBJ1-2; the D segment could be TRBD1, given 6 matching bases. There are 13 amino acids in the CDR3, from cysteine to phenylalanine inclusive. The only DNA kept is the CDR3, 39 bases in frame from the first base. The germline V gene (reference sequence) sets CDR1 to MNHNY and CDR2 to SVGAGI. V lost 7 bases and J lost 5 bases; the stretch between them is 14 bases long.